This T cell receptor beta chain was retrieved from a study of neurological immune-mediated disorders (dated by TCRdb to about 2019). Concerning the study at large: The study compared peripheral blood TCR-beta repertoires of HTLV-I-associated myelopathy (HAM/TSP) patients, multiple sclerosis patients and healthy controls using UMI-based sequencing. Alongside PBMC samples, the set of 106 TCR-beta libraries contained longitudinal samples, technical triplicates, and paired CD4+ and CD8+ T-cell subsets that had been sorted. The cohort was made up of 68 subjects, consisting of some 15 HAM/TSP patients, roughly 35 multiple sclerosis patients and 20 healthy controls. Each longitudinal HAM/TSP and healthy donor was sampled at 3 time-points spaced at about 3-45 month intervals. General conclusions and limits of the study: TCR clonal expansion was greatest in HAM/TSP patients and smallest in MS patients, who ranked below even healthy controls. No identical CDR3 amino acid sequences were found to be shared among expanded clones across subjects, suggesting that TCR-beta repertoires were private in all groups.

From the germline V gene, CDR1 is SQVTM and CDR2 is ANQGSEA. From the cysteine up to the phenylalanine, the CDR3 has a length of 12 residues. Only the CDR3 DNA stays, 36 bases, in frame from base 1. Unmatched junction bases come to 4, with V trimmed by 5 bases and J by 3 bases. cDNA synthesis used template-switch 5'RACE with a primer carrying a 10-nucleotide random unique molecular identifier tagging each TCR transcript. Every sequencing run yielded over 170 million TCR-beta sequences covering 15-18 subjects. The RNeasy kit was used for extraction of total RNA. Using the KAPA Real-time Library Amplification kit, TCR-beta VDJ regions were amplified with primers for the TCR constant region and the 5'RACE anchor. Sample indexes and Illumina adaptors were added in a first PCR, and a second PCR then increased library yield. After Ampure bead purification, the roughly 650 bp TCR product was size-selected on a 2% E-gel SizeSelection system. Before pooling, libraries had their quality checked on a Bioanalyzer, their concentration measured with Qubit, and their quantity determined with the Kapa Library Quantification kit. Paired-end 2 x 150 bp sequencing of the libraries was performed on an Illumina HiSeq 2500. To increase sequence diversity, about 24-32% phiX was spiked into each library pool. As for the original processing: The UMI-based MiGEC pipeline processed quality-filtered reads and removed over 80% of raw TCR sequences during error correction. IMGT germline references were used for aligning VDJ genes, and each clonotype was defined as a unique CDR3 amino acid sequence together with its V-J genes. Clonal expansion, Shannon diversity, and CDR3 relatedness (CalcPairwiseDistances, ClusterSamples) were evaluated with VDJtools, and phylogenetic trees were built with CLCbio workbench. Expanded clones were defined as having at least 8 unique UMIs, based on coefficient-of-variation modelling across technical triplicates. TCRdb reprocessing: public reads trimmed at Q25 with fastp, clones called with MiXCR, in-frame beta chains kept. CDR3 protein duplicates are merged, each entry listing the most common genes and DNA. What appears here as the V and J calls and clone size reflects TCRdb's work, not the paper's. This sample has tens of thousands of distinct CDR3 sequences in its table, and roughly an eighth of those were observed once. The ten largest clonotypes hold 4.5% to 5.5% of the sample.

The time point label of this sample denotes: longitudinal time-point 1 (baseline). Libraries from unsorted PBMCs were made from 2 million PBMCs kept in RNAlater at -80 degrees C until RNA extraction. Peripheral blood was subjected to Ficoll-Hypaque density gradient centrifugation to isolate PBMCs, which were then cryopreserved in liquid nitrogen. There are many counts of this clonotype. The antigen it recognizes is unknown. It has no much larger one-base neighbor in the sample; base qualities were not kept. Material: PBMCs. This receptor was identified in a female donor with HTLV-1-associated myelopathy (HAM/TSP). The sequence links TRBV29-1 to TRBJ2-7; 7 bases in the junction line up with TRBD1. At the DNA level, the sequence is TGCAGCGTTCAGGGACAGATCTACGAGCAGTACTTC. The resulting protein is CSVQGQIYEQYF.